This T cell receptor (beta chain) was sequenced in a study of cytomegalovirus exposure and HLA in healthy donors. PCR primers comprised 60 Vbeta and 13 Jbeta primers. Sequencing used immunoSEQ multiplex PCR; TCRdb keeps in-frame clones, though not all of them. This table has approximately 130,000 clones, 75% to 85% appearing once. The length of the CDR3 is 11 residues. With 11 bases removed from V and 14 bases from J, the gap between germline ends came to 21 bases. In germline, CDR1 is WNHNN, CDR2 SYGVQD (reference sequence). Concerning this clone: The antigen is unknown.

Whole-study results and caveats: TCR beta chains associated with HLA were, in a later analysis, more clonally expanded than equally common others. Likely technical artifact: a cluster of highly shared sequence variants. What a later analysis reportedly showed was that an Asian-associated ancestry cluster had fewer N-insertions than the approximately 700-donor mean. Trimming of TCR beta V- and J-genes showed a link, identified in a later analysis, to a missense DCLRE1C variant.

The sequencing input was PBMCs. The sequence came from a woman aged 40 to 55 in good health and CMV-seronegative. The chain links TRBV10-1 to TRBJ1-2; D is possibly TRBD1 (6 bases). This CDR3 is CAGPLGGRDTF. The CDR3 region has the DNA TGCGCCGGTCCGCTAGGGGGACGGGATACCTTC.